The clone carrying this TCR beta chain showed up just a few times. The target antigen is unknown. With a J-beta primer mix and a sample-barcoded 5' primer, a second PCR ran about 7 to 12 cycles. TCRdb independently ran MiXCR on the 5' RACE reads; one entry per CDR3 protein. Among around 1.7 million distinct CDR3 sequences listed, 28% were seen once. This sample was included in a study of blood T cells in healthy people across ages. Study-wide results and limits: Researchers report that TCR beta diversity correlated strongly with naive T cell percentage. Long-lived donors carried more naive CD4+ cells and greater diversity than aged donors.

Sequencing was done on a sample of blood. The TCR was taken from a woman younger than 45 in good health.

The CDR3 is CASGLIGEKLFF. DNA for the CDR3: TGTGCCAGCGGGCTAATCGGTGAAAAACTGTTTTTT. This chain uses TRBV7-9 with TRBJ1-4; D gene unclear. Trimming removed 8 bases at V and 7 bases at J, with 11 bases between. This CDR3 has 12 residues. From germline, CDR1 is SEHNR and CDR2 FQNEAQ (reference sequence).